Shown below are 18 T cell receptor beta chains from a single sample sequenced in a study of relationships among human T cell subsets. Anti-CD25 beads selected CD4+CD25+ regulatory T cells from positively selected CD4+ cells. The T cell receptor alpha and beta CDR3 regions were amplified from mRNA by semiquantitative ARM-PCR. In ARM-PCR, communal superprimers followed tagged nested gene-specific primers for exponential amplification. TCRdb re-called the multiplex PCR reads with MiXCR, one entry per CDR3 protein. Seen here are fewer than 15,000 distinct CDR3 sequences, approximately 60% observed once, and the top ten hold under 2.5%. The sequencing sample was made of Tregs sorted from blood. The source is a man in his forties in good health.

This clonotype was found a few times. This sequence joins TRBV12-3 or TRBV12-4 and TRBJ2-7, with TRBD1 matching 8 bases. V lost 6 bases, J lost 2 bases, and 6 bases stayed unmatched. The CDR3 covers 14 residues. CDR3: CASSPRTGTYEQYF. The CDR3 coding sequence is TGTGCCAGCAGCCCGAGGACAGGGACCTACGAGCAGTACTTC.

This clonotype was observed a single time. The rearrangement joins TRBV10-3 to TRBJ2-3; the match to TRBD2 covers 11 bases. Trimming took 5 bases from V and 4 from J; bases not matched to a gene: 11. The CDR3 length is 17 residues. The germline V gene encodes CDR1 ENHRY and CDR2 SYGVKD. The CDR3 DNA follows: TGTGCCATCAGTCGATCCCAACTAGCGGGAGTTTCAGATACGCAGTATTTT. Encoded protein: CAISRSQLAGVSDTQYF.

This clonotype came up once. This chain links TRBV12-3 or TRBV12-4 with TRBJ1-5, with unresolved D. V lost 5 bases and J 1 base, leaving 15 bases between the germline ends. The CDR3 spans 16 residues. The DNA of the CDR3 is TGTGCCAGCAGTAACCCCAGGAGAGGAAGCAATCAGCCCCAGCATTTT. Translated, it gives CASSNPRRGSNQPQHF.

The genes are TRBV19 and TRBJ2-1; 11 nucleotides align to TRBD2. The CDR3 consists of 14 residues. J gave up 5 bases and V 9 bases, and 6 bases lay outside the gene matches. Looked up from germline, CDR1 is LNHDA and CDR2 is SQIVND (reference sequence). CDR3 nucleotide sequence: TGTGCCAGACTTCTAGCGGGGGGTAACAATGAGCAGTTCTTC. Amino acids: CARLLAGGNNEQFF. The variable domain in full, completed from reference TRBV19 and TRBJ2-1, reads DGGITQSPKYLFRKEGQNVTLSCEQNLNHDAMYWYRQDPGQGLRLIYYSQIVNDFQKGDIAEGYSVSREKKESFPLTVTSAQKNPTAFYLCARLLAGGNNEQFFGPGTRLTVL.

This chain connects TRBV20-1 to TRBJ2-1; D is unresolved. The CDR3 runs 15 residues. Trimming removed 5 bases at V and 0 bases at J, with 14 bases between. Germline CDR1 DFQATT, CDR2 SNEGSKA (reference sequence). The CDR3: CSAEEGVSSYNEQFF. CDR3 nucleotides: TGCAGTGCTGAGGAAGGCGTTAGCTCCTACAATGAGCAGTTCTTC.

The chain joins TRBV7-9 to TRBJ2-7; TRBD1 matches 8 bases. With 5 bases clipped from V and 1 base from J, the junction kept 1 base outside the gene matches. The V gene's germline CDR1 is SEHNR and CDR2 FQNEAQ (reference sequence). The CDR3 is 13 amino acids. As DNA, the CDR3 is TGTGCCAGCAGCCACAGGGGGTCCTACGAGCAGTACTTC. Translation: CASSHRGSYEQYF.

The rearrangement links TRBV6-4 to TRBJ2-1; TRBD2 aligns across 7 bases. Germline loops: CDR1 MRHNA, CDR2 SNTAGT. This CDR3 spans 15 amino acids. V shed 5 bases, J shed 1 base, and the junction held 5 bases outside the gene matches. The CDR3 DNA follows: TGTGCCAGCAGTAAAAGCGGGGAATCCTACAATGAGCAGTTCTTC. It specifies CASSKSGESYNEQFF.

This clonotype turned up a few times. The chain has TRBV7-9 and TRBJ1-2; the match to TRBD1 covers 9 bases. The CDR3 has 16 residues. The ends lost 4 bases at V and 2 bases at J; junction bases unmatched: 8. CDR1 is SEHNR and CDR2 is FQNEAQ in the germline V gene (reference sequence). DNA for the CDR3: TGTGCCAGCAGCTCATCGCGGGGGACAGGGAACTATGGCTACACCTTC. This sequence encodes CASSSSRGTGNYGYTF.

The chain links TRBV7-9 to TRBJ2-7, with a possible D match to TRBD1 (6 bases). The CDR3 is 16 residues long. The V end lost 1 base, the J end lost 3 bases, and 16 bases lay between the germline ends. Germline V gives CDR1 SEHNR, CDR2 FQNEAQ (reference sequence). This chain's CDR3 is CASSLGGGSIHYEQYF. The CDR3 DNA is TGTGCCAGCAGCTTAGGAGGGGGAAGTATCCACTACGAGCAGTACTTC.

The CDR3 region is CASSLQETQYF. The CDR3 DNA is TGTGCCAGCAGTCTTCAAGAGACCCAGTACTTC. The chain has TRBV28 and TRBJ2-5, with unresolved D. This CDR3 is 11 amino acids long. V lost 5 bases, J lost 2 bases, and 3 bases lay in between. Germline-derived CDR1 and CDR2 are MDHEN and SYDVKM.

This chain connects TRBV10-2 to TRBJ2-1; D possibly corresponds to TRBD2 (6 bases). CDR3 length equals 17 residues. Germline values: CDR1 WSHSY, CDR2 SAAADI. V was clipped by 6 bases and J by 5 bases, with 23 bases between them. CDR3 coding DNA: TGCGCCAGCAGAAACCCCCCGGGACTCGGACATAACAATGAGCAGTTCTTC. It is translated as CASRNPPGLGHNNEQFF.

CDR3 residues: CASSTRDGKRTGANVLTF. The CDR3 nucleotides are TGTGCCAGCAGCACCCGGGACGGGAAAAGGACTGGGGCCAACGTCCTGACTTTC. This chain connects TRBV7-9 to TRBJ2-6; perhaps D is TRBD1 or TRBD2 (5 bases each). Trimming took off 5 bases at V and 2 bases at J, with 19 bases between the two ends. Germline CDR1 reads SEHNR; CDR2 reads FQNEAQ (reference sequence). This CDR3 region has 18 residues.

This clonotype appeared once. The chain is built from TRBV11-2 and TRBJ2-1; TRBD1 agrees at 10 bases. The CDR3 runs to 16 residues. Trimming removed 4 bases from V and 4 bases from J; junction bases left unmatched: 7. CDR1 and CDR2 from the germline V gene are SGHAT and FQNNGV. The CDR3 DNA reads TGTGCCAGCAGCTCTTTGAAGGGACAGGGGTACAATGAGCAGTTCTTC. It specifies CASSSLKGQGYNEQFF.

This CDR3 is CASSWTVGLAETQYF. The CDR3 DNA sequence: TGTGCCAGCAGTTGGACTGTGGGTCTGGCAGAGACCCAGTACTTC. The rearrangement joins TRBV27 to TRBJ2-5, with D perhaps TRBD2 (5 bases). CDR1 is MNHEY and CDR2 is SMNVEV in the germline V gene (reference sequence). This CDR3 contains 15 residues. V was clipped by 4 bases and J by 4 bases, with 16 bases between them.

The V call is TRBV7-8, the J call TRBJ2-1, with D perhaps given as TRBD1 or TRBD2 (5 bases each). Germline V gene data show CDR1 as SGHVS and CDR2 as FQNEAQ. The CDR3 has 15 residues. V lost 6 bases and J 4 bases, leaving 16 bases between the germline ends. The CDR3 DNA follows: TGTGCCAGCAGACAGAGAGGTGGGACGTACAATGAGCAGTTCTTC. This translates into CASRQRGGTYNEQFF.

The V gene is TRBV11-2, the J gene TRBJ2-3; the D is unclear. The CDR3 runs 13 residues. CDR1 is SGHAT and CDR2 is FQNNGV in the germline V gene. The V end was cut by 1 base, the J end by 1 base, with 3 bases between. The CDR3 DNA reads as TGTGCCAGCAGCTTAGGAGGCACAGATACGCAGTATTTT. Protein sequence: CASSLGGTDTQYF.

V usage is TRBV5-5 and J usage is TRBJ2-6; 7 bases match TRBD2. This CDR3 region has 16 residues. Germline CDR1 and CDR2: SGHKS and YYEKEE (reference sequence). The junction had 7 bases not matched to a gene; V was cut back by 5 bases and J by 2 bases. The CDR3 coding sequence is TGTGCCAGCAGTCCCGCCGGGGGGACTGGGGCCAACGTCCTGACTTTC. Translated, it gives CASSPAGGTGANVLTF.

This sequence joins TRBV16 and TRBJ2-5, with a weak D call TRBD1 (6 bases). Germline V gene data show CDR1 as KGHSY and CDR2 as FQNENV. This CDR3 is 13 amino acids long. V lost 3 bases to trimming and J lost 4 bases, with 9 bases between them. This chain's CDR3 is CASSQARGETQYF. CDR3 bases: TGTGCCAGCAGCCAGGCCAGGGGAGAGACCCAGTACTTC.